This is a list of T cell receptor beta chains from one sample in a study of control samples from healthy donors and cancer patients. This table comes from immunoSEQ multiplex PCR, and its TCRdb copy is limited to in-frame clones, with some not included. The profile shows around 100,000 clones, about 89% of them singletons. What was sequenced was blood. All receptors come from a man younger than 40 in good health. Each CDR3 is given with its conserved first and last residue. Fields, in order: CDR3 length, D gene, V gene, J gene, clone size, CDR3 protein, CDR3 DNA. D genes are given only for firm matches. Clone size is not always given. Where it is, it says once, few, many or a class for expanded clones.

CDR3 length: 15
D gene: -
V gene: TRBV9
J gene: TRBJ1-6
clone size: few
CDR3 protein: CASSVRGGENSPLHF
CDR3 DNA: TGTGCCAGCAGCGTCAGGGGTGGGGAAAATTCACCCCTCCACTTT

CDR3 length: 17
D gene: TRBD2
V gene: TRBV11-2
J gene: TRBJ2-5
clone size: -
CDR3 protein: CASRRPGGGPGQETQYF
CDR3 DNA: TGTGCCAGCAGGCGGCCCGGCGGGGGGCCAGGCCAAGAGACCCAGTACTTC

CDR3 length: 15
D gene: -
V gene: TRBV27
J gene: TRBJ2-1
clone size: -
CDR3 protein: CASSSPRLGYNEQFF
CDR3 DNA: TGTGCCAGCAGTTCCCCTAGACTAGGTTACAATGAGCAGTTCTTC

CDR3 length: 17
D gene: TRBD2
V gene: TRBV10-3
J gene: TRBJ2-4
clone size: -
CDR3 protein: CAISEGSGGQAKNIQYF
CDR3 DNA: TGTGCCATCAGTGAAGGTAGCGGGGGGCAGGCCAAAAACATTCAGTACTTC

CDR3 length: 14
D gene: -
V gene: TRBV28
J gene: TRBJ2-5
clone size: -
CDR3 protein: CASSHSLAQETQYF
CDR3 DNA: TGTGCCAGCAGTCACAGTCTAGCTCAAGAGACCCAGTACTTC

CDR3 length: 12
D gene: TRBD1
V gene: TRBV28
J gene: TRBJ1-2
clone size: -
CDR3 protein: CASSSQGEGYTF
CDR3 DNA: TGTGCCAGCAGTTCCCAGGGGGAAGGCTACACCTTC

CDR3 length: 14
D gene: -
V gene: TRBV5-5
J gene: TRBJ1-5
clone size: -
CDR3 protein: CASSPDSFNQPQHF
CDR3 DNA: TGTGCCAGCAGCCCGGACAGCTTCAATCAGCCCCAGCATTTT

CDR3 length: 13
D gene: -
V gene: TRBV5-6
J gene: TRBJ1-1
clone size: few
CDR3 protein: CASSLATGTEAFF
CDR3 DNA: TGTGCCAGCAGCTTGGCCACGGGCACTGAAGCTTTCTTT

CDR3 length: 12
D gene: -
V gene: TRBV18
J gene: TRBJ1-2
clone size: -
CDR3 protein: CASSPRSYGYTF
CDR3 DNA: TGTGCCAGCTCACCCCGGAGTTATGGCTACACCTTC

CDR3 length: 12
D gene: -
V gene: TRBV5-6
J gene: TRBJ1-2
clone size: -
CDR3 protein: CASSLGGYGYTF
CDR3 DNA: TGTGCCAGCAGCTTAGGGGGGTATGGCTACACCTTC

CDR3 length: 12
D gene: -
V gene: TRBV6-5
J gene: TRBJ2-2
clone size: -
CDR3 protein: CASSYDYGELFF
CDR3 DNA: TGTGCCAGCAGTTATGATTACGGGGAGCTGTTTTTT

CDR3 length: 15
D gene: TRBD1
V gene: TRBV6-5
J gene: TRBJ2-2
clone size: -
CDR3 protein: CASSNRGPGTGELFF
CDR3 DNA: TGTGCCAGCAGTAACAGGGGGCCGGGCACCGGGGAGCTGTTTTTT

CDR3 length: 15
D gene: -
V gene: TRBV2
J gene: TRBJ2-5
clone size: -
CDR3 protein: CASSPRDGIQETQYF
CDR3 DNA: TGTGCCAGCAGCCCCAGGGACGGCATCCAAGAGACCCAGTACTTC

CDR3 length: 16
D gene: -
V gene: TRBV4-1
J gene: TRBJ1-3
clone size: few
CDR3 protein: CASSQDATVGGNTIYF
CDR3 DNA: TGCGCCAGCAGCCAAGACGCCACGGTTGGGGGAAACACCATATATTTT

CDR3 length: 14
D gene: TRBD1
V gene: TRBV2
J gene: TRBJ1-2
clone size: -
CDR3 protein: CASRGTGPNYGYTF
CDR3 DNA: TGTGCCAGCAGGGGGACAGGTCCTAACTATGGCTACACCTTC

CDR3 length: 13
D gene: -
V gene: TRBV6-1
J gene: TRBJ1-2
clone size: -
CDR3 protein: CASSETGVEGYTF
CDR3 DNA: TGTGCCAGCAGTGAAACGGGGGTGGAGGGCTACACCTTC

CDR3 length: 16
D gene: TRBD1
V gene: TRBV19
J gene: TRBJ2-4
clone size: -
CDR3 protein: CASSPGQGLAKNIQYF
CDR3 DNA: TGTGCCAGTAGTCCGGGACAGGGGTTAGCCAAAAACATTCAGTACTTC

CDR3 length: 14
D gene: -
V gene: TRBV5-4
J gene: TRBJ2-2
clone size: once
CDR3 protein: CASSLGTNTGELFF
CDR3 DNA: TGTGCCAGCAGCTTGGGAACGAACACCGGGGAGCTGTTTTTT

CDR3 length: 12
D gene: -
V gene: TRBV30
J gene: TRBJ2-7
clone size: -
CDR3 protein: CAWTGNTYEQYF
CDR3 DNA: TGTGCCTGGACGGGAAATACCTACGAGCAGTACTTC

CDR3 length: 14
D gene: TRBD1
V gene: TRBV30
J gene: TRBJ1-6
clone size: -
CDR3 protein: CAWSGRGPNSPLHF
CDR3 DNA: TGTGCCTGGAGTGGCAGGGGGCCGAATTCACCCCTCCACTTT

CDR3 length: 16
D gene: -
V gene: TRBV27
J gene: TRBJ1-5
clone size: -
CDR3 protein: CASSPRGGTNNQPQHF
CDR3 DNA: TGTGCCAGCAGTCCCCGGGGTGGGACCAACAATCAGCCCCAGCATTTT

CDR3 length: 15
D gene: TRBD1
V gene: TRBV11-2
J gene: TRBJ1-6
clone size: -
CDR3 protein: CASSLGTGNNSPLHF
CDR3 DNA: TGTGCCAGCAGCTTAGGGACAGGGAATAATTCACCCCTCCACTTT

CDR3 length: 14
D gene: -
V gene: TRBV30
J gene: TRBJ1-1
clone size: -
CDR3 protein: CAWSVGRGGAEAFF
CDR3 DNA: TGTGCCTGGAGTGTAGGTCGGGGGGGGGCGGAAGCTTTCTTT

CDR3 length: 13
D gene: -
V gene: TRBV5-1
J gene: TRBJ1-1
clone size: -
CDR3 protein: CASSPGDILETFF
CDR3 DNA: TGCGCCAGCAGCCCAGGGGACATACTGGAAACTTTCTTT

CDR3 length: 13
D gene: -
V gene: TRBV27
J gene: TRBJ2-7
clone size: -
CDR3 protein: CASSLYLGYEQYF
CDR3 DNA: TGTGCCAGCAGTTTATATTTGGGCTACGAGCAGTACTTC

CDR3 length: 15
D gene: -
V gene: TRBV6-4
J gene: TRBJ1-2
clone size: -
CDR3 protein: CASSDGFADPYGYTF
CDR3 DNA: TGTGCCAGCAGTGACGGATTTGCGGACCCCTATGGCTACACCTTC

CDR3 length: 14
D gene: -
V gene: TRBV19
J gene: TRBJ1-1
clone size: -
CDR3 protein: CASSIGRANTEAFF
CDR3 DNA: TGTGCCAGTAGTATTGGTAGGGCGAACACTGAAGCTTTCTTT

CDR3 length: 16
D gene: TRBD1
V gene: TRBV5-8
J gene: TRBJ2-3
clone size: -
CDR3 protein: CASSRFGGQGRDTQYF
CDR3 DNA: TGTGCCAGCAGCCGGTTTGGGGGACAGGGGAGAGATACGCAGTATTTT

CDR3 length: 14
D gene: -
V gene: TRBV3-1/TRBV3-2
J gene: TRBJ2-2
clone size: -
CDR3 protein: CASSYGPSSGELFF
CDR3 DNA: TGTGCCAGCAGCTACGGACCATCGTCCGGGGAGCTGTTTTTT

CDR3 length: 14
D gene: TRBD1
V gene: TRBV4-3
J gene: TRBJ2-7
clone size: -
CDR3 protein: CASSLNDRGYEQYF
CDR3 DNA: TGCGCCAGCAGCCTGAACGACAGGGGCTACGAGCAGTACTTC

CDR3 length: 12
D gene: -
V gene: TRBV12-3/TRBV12-4
J gene: TRBJ2-1
clone size: -
CDR3 protein: CASGWTYNEQFF
CDR3 DNA: TGTGCCTCTGGTTGGACCTACAATGAGCAGTTCTTC

CDR3 length: 15
D gene: TRBD1
V gene: TRBV7-9
J gene: TRBJ1-5
clone size: once
CDR3 protein: CASSLGTGWNQPQHF
CDR3 DNA: TGTGCCAGCAGCTTGGGGACAGGTTGGAATCAGCCCCAGCATTTT

CDR3 length: 14
D gene: -
V gene: TRBV7-2
J gene: TRBJ1-5
clone size: -
CDR3 protein: CASSLGGGNQPQHF
CDR3 DNA: TGTGCCAGCAGCTTAGGGGGCGGGAATCAGCCCCAGCATTTT

CDR3 length: 17
D gene: -
V gene: TRBV19
J gene: TRBJ1-1
clone size: -
CDR3 protein: CATLVVSTVRANTEAFF
CDR3 DNA: TGTGCCACCTTAGTAGTCAGTACGGTCAGAGCCAACACTGAAGCTTTCTTT

CDR3 length: 14
D gene: -
V gene: TRBV3-1/TRBV3-2
J gene: TRBJ1-1
clone size: -
CDR3 protein: CASSQDLRGTEAFF
CDR3 DNA: TGTGCCAGCAGCCAAGATCTAAGGGGCACTGAAGCTTTCTTT

CDR3 length: 14
D gene: TRBD2
V gene: TRBV4-3
J gene: TRBJ2-1
clone size: -
CDR3 protein: CASSQEVAGNEQFF
CDR3 DNA: TGCGCCAGCAGCCAAGAGGTAGCGGGGAATGAGCAGTTCTTC